Listed here are 5 T cell receptor beta chains from one sample, sequenced in a study of radiotherapy plus CTLA-4 blockade in lung cancer. Method: immunoSEQ multiplex PCR; TCRdb's copy keeps in-frame clones and lacks some. Counted here are around 80,000 clones, over 80% occurring once; the ten biggest clones make up 0.82%. Source: peripheral blood, taken from a patient treated with radiotherapy plus ipilimumab. The receptors come from a human donor with non-small cell lung cancer who had stable disease on radiotherapy plus ipilimumab.

The gene calls are TRBV7-9 and TRBJ2-7; tentatively, D is TRBD2 (6 bases). The germline CDR1 and CDR2 sequences are SEHNR and FQNEAQ (reference sequence). V was cut by 5 bases and J by 7 bases, with 24 bases left in between. CDR3 length: 16 residues. The CDR3 DNA follows: TGTGCCAGCAGCCCTGGGACCATACGGGAGATCGGGGAGCAGTACTTC. Protein product: CASSPGTIREIGEQYF. The full variable domain, completed using reference TRBV7-9 and TRBJ2-7, is DTGVSQNPRHKITKRGQNVTFRCDPISEHNRLYWYRQTLGQGPEFLTYFQNEAQLEKSRLLSDRFSAERPKGSFSTLEIQRTEQGDSAMYLCASSPGTIREIGEQYFGPGTRLTVT.

The chain links TRBV28 to TRBJ1-2, with D unresolved. Deletions cut 3 bases from V and 6 bases from J, with 14 bases between. The CDR3 length is 14 residues. The germline V gene encodes CDR1 MDHEN and CDR2 SYDVKM. CDR3 nucleotides: TGTGCCAGCAGTTTGGGGAGGCTGGTACATGGCTACACCTTC. It yields the protein CASSLGRLVHGYTF.

The rearrangement links TRBV7-3 to TRBJ2-1; TRBD1 might be the D (6 bases). Per germline, CDR1 SGHTA and CDR2 FQGTGA. Trimming removed 3 bases at V and 9 bases at J, with 18 bases between. The CDR3 contains 15 residues. The CDR3, as DNA: TGTGCCAGCAGCTTTCAAACAGGGTCAACGGCTGAGCAGTTCTTC. It is translated as CASSFQTGSTAEQFF.

This CDR3 is CASSLGATGTLLSGPSYEQYF. The CDR3 DNA reads TGCGCCAGCAGCTTGGGGGCTACCGGGACTCTCCTTAGTGGTCCCTCCTACGAGCAGTACTTC. V usage is TRBV5-1 and J usage is TRBJ2-7; TRBD2 might be the D (6 bases). Germline V gene lookup returns CDR1 SGHRS and CDR2 YFSETQ. The CDR3 consists of 21 residues. Trimming took off 0 bases at V and 0 bases at J, with 28 bases between the two ends.

The V call is TRBV30, the J call TRBJ2-5, with 8 bases matching TRBD2. This CDR3 comprises 15 residues. Germline V CDR1 and CDR2: GTSNPN, SVGIG (reference sequence). J gave up 5 bases and V 2 bases, and 10 bases lay outside the gene matches. The CDR3 DNA reads TGTGCCTGGAGTATAAGTCTCGGCGGGAGGGAGACCCAGTACTTC. Encoded protein: CAWSISLGGRETQYF. Filled out from reference TRBV30 and TRBJ2-5, the complete variable domain reads SQTIHQWPATLVQPVGSPLSLECTVEGTSNPNLYWYRQAAGRGLQLLFYSVGIGQISSEVPQNLSASRPQDRQFILSSKKLLLSDSGFYLCAWSISLGGRETQYFGPGTRLLVL.